This T cell receptor (beta chain) was obtained from a study of blood T cells in healthy people across ages. Per sample, extraction of total RNA gave at least 6 micrograms in every case. Of note for this clonotype: Its target is not known.

Primers used in a second PCR of roughly 6 to 11 cycles were a sample-barcoded 5' primer and a J-beta primer mix. TCRdb recomputed calls from the 5' RACE reads with MiXCR, one row per CDR3 protein. The table records 1.5 million to 2 million distinct CDR3 sequences, 49% of them present only once. Study results and caveats: Lack of knowledge of donor CMV status possibly confounded expanded clonotype changes. Age advanced and TCR beta diversity per million T cells fell, roughly linearly. Both higher diversity and more naive CD4+ cells marked long-lived donors when set against aged donors.

The sequence derives from a woman aged 40-49 years in good health. Sequenced sample: blood.

CDR3 sequence reads: CASGYRTGVGKLFF. CDR3 DNA: TGTGCCAGCGGGTATCGGACAGGGGTGGGAAAACTGTTTTTT. V is TRBV28 and J is TRBJ1-4; 9 positions match TRBD1. The V gene's germline CDR1 is MDHEN and CDR2 SYDVKM. This CDR3 comprises 14 residues. J lost 10 bases, V lost 8 bases, and 11 bases had no gene match.